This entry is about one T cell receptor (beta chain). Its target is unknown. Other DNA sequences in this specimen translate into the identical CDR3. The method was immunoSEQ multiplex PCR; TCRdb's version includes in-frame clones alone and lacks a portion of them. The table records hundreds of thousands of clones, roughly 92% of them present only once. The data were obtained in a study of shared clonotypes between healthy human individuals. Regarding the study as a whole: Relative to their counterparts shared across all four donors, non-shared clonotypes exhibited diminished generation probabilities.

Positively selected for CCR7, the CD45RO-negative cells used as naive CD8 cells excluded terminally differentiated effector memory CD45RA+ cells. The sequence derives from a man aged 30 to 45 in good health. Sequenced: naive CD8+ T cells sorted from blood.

The CDR3, as DNA: TGCAGTGCGAGGGACAATGAGCAGTTCTTC. It is translated as CSARDNEQFF. The genes are TRBV20-1 and TRBJ2-1; D is perhaps TRBD2 (5 bases). The germline gives CDR1 DFQATT, CDR2 SNEGSKA (reference sequence). Between the trimmed V and J ends, which lost 6 bases and 5 bases, there was a span of 5 bases. The CDR3 sequence is 10 residues long.